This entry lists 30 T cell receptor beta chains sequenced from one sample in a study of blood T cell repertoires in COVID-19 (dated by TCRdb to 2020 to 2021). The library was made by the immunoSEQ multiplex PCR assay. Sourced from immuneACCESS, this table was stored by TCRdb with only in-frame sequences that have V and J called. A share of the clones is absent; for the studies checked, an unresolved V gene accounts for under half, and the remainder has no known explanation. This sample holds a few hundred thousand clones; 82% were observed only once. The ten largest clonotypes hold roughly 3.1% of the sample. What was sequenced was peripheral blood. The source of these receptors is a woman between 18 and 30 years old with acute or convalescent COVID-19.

In DNA form, the CDR3 reads TGTGCCAGCAGTTTAAACGACATCCTAGCCAAAAACATTCAGTACTTC. This codes for CASSLNDILAKNIQYF. The V call is TRBV28, the J call TRBJ2-4; D unresolved. The germline V gene has CDR1 MDHEN and CDR2 SYDVKM. Trimming cost V 2 bases and J 0 bases, with 11 bases left between them. CDR3 length equals 16 residues.

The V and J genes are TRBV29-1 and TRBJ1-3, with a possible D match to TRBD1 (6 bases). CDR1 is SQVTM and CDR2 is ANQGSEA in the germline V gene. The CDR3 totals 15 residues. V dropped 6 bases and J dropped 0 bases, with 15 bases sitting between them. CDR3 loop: CSVLDWDNSGNTIYF. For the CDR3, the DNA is TGCAGCGTCCTAGATTGGGACAACTCTGGAAACACCATATATTTT.

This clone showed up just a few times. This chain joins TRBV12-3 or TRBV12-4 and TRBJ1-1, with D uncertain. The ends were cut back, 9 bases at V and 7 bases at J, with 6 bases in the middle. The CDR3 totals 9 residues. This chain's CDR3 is CASSHEAFF. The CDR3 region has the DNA TGTGCCAGTTCCCATGAAGCTTTCTTT.

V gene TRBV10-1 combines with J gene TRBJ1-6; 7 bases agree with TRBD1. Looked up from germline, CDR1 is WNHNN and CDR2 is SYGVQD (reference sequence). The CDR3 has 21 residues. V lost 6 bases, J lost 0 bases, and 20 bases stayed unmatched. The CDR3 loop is CASSPPPGRGVDSSYNSPLHF. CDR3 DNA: TGCGCCAGCAGCCCCCCCCCTGGCAGGGGGGTCGATAGCTCCTATAATTCACCCCTCCACTTT.

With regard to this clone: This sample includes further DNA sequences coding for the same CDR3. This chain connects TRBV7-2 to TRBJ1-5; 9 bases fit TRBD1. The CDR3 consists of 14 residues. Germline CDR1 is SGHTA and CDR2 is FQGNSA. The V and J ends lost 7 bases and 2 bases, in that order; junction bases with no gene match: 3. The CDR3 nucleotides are TGTGCCAGCACCAGGACAGGGGGCAATCAGCCCCAGCATTTT. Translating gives CASTRTGGNQPQHF.

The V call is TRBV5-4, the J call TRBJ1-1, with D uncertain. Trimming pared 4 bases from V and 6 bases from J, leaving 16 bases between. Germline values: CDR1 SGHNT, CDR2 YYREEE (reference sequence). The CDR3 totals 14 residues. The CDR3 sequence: CASSPYREIPEAFF. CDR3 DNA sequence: TGTGCCAGCAGCCCCTACCGGGAAATCCCTGAAGCTTTCTTT.

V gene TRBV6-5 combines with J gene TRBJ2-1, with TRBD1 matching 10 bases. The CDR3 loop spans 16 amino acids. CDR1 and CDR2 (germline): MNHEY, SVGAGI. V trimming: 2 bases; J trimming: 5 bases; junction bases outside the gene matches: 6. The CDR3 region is CASSYVRDRGHNEQFF. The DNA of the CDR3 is TGTGCCAGCAGTTACGTGCGGGACAGGGGCCACAATGAGCAGTTCTTC.

CDR3: CASSLVGGGTDDEKLFF. CDR3 DNA sequence: TGTGCCAGCAGCTTAGTAGGGGGTGGGACGGATGATGAAAAACTGTTTTTT. The chain couples TRBV7-8 to TRBJ1-4, with D maybe TRBD1 (6 bases). The CDR3 is made up of 17 amino acids. Germline values: CDR1 SGHVS, CDR2 FQNEAQ. The V end was cut by 1 base, the J end by 6 bases, with 18 bases between.

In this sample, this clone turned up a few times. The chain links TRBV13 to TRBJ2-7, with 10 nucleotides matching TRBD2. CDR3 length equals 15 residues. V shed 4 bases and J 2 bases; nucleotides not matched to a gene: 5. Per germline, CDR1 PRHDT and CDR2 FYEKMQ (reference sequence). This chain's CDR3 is CASSSGLAEPYEQYF. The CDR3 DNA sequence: TGTGCCAGCAGCTCCGGACTAGCGGAACCCTACGAGCAGTACTTC.

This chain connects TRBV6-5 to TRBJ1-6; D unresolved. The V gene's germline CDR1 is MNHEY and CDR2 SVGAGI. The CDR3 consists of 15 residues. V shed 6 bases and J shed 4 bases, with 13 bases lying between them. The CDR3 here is CASRVGASYNSPLHF. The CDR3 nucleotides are TGTGCCAGCAGAGTAGGAGCTTCGTATAATTCACCCCTCCACTTT.

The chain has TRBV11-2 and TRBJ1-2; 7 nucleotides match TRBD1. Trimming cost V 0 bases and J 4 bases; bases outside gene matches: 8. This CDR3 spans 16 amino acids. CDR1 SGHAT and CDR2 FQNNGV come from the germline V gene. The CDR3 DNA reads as TGTGCCAGCAGCTTAGATATATCACAGGGGATCTATGGCTACACCTTC. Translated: CASSLDISQGIYGYTF.

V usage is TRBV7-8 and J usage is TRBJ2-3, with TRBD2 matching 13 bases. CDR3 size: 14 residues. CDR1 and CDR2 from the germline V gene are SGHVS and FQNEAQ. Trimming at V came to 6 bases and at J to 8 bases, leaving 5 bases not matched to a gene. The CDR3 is CASSPGLAGATQYF. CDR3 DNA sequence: TGTGCCAGCAGTCCCGGACTAGCGGGAGCTACGCAGTATTTT. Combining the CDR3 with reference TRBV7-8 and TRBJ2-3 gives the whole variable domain GAGVSQSPRYKVAKRGQDVALRCDPISGHVSLFWYQQALGQGPEFLTYFQNEAQLDKSGLPSDRFFAERPEGSVSTLKIQRTQQEDSAVYLCASSPGLAGATQYFGPGTRLTVL.

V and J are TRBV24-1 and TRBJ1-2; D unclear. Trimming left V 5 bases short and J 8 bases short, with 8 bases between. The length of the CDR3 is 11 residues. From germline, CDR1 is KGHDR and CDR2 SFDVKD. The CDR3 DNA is TGTGCCACCAGTGGGATGGGCGGCTACACCTTC. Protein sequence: CATSGMGGYTF.

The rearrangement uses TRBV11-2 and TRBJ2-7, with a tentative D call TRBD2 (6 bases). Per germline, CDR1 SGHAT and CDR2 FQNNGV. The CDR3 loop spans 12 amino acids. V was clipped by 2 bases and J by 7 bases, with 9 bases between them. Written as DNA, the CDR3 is TGTGCCAGCAGCTTAAGGCGGGAAGAGCAGTACTTC. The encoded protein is CASSLRREEQYF.

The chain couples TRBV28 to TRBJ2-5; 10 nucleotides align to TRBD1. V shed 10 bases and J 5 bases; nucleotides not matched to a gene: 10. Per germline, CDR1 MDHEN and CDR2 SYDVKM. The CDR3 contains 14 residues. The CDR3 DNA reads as TGTGCCACCGGAACGACAGGGGGCAGCGAGACCCAGTACTTC. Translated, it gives CATGTTGGSETQYF.

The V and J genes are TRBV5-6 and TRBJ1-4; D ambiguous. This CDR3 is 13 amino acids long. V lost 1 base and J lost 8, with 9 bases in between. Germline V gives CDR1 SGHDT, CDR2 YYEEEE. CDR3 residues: CASSLRSREKLFF. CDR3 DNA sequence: TGTGCCAGCAGCTTGCGGAGTCGGGAAAAACTGTTTTTT.

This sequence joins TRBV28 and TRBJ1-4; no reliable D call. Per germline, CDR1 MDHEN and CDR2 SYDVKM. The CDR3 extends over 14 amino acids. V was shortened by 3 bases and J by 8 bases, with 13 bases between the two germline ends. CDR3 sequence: CASSFAGGQEKLFF. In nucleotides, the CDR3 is TGTGCCAGCAGTTTCGCCGGAGGTCAAGAAAAACTGTTTTTT.

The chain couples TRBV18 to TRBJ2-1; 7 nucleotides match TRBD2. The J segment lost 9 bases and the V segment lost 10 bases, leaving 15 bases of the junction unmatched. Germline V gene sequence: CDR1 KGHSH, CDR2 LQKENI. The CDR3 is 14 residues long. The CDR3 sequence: CATLSGLAAPEQFF. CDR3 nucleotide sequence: TGTGCCACCCTGAGTGGGCTAGCGGCCCCTGAGCAGTTCTTC. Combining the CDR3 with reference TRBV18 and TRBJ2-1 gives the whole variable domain NAGVMQNPRHLVRRRGQEARLRCSPMKGHSHVYWYRQLPEEGLKFMVYLQKENIIDESGMPKERFSAEFPKEGPSILRIQQVVRGDSAAYFCATLSGLAAPEQFFGPGTRLTVL.

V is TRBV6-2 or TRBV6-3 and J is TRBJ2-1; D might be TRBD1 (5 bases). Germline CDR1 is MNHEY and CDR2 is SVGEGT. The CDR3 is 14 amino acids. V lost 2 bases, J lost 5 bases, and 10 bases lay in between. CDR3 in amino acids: CASSYGAINNEQFF. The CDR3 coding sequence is TGTGCCAGCAGTTACGGGGCGATAAACAATGAGCAGTTCTTC.

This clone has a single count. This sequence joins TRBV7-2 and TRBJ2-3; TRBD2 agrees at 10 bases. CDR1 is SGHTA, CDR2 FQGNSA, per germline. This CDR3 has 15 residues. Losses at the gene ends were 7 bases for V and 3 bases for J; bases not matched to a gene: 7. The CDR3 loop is CASTRGLAVTDTQYF. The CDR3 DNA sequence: TGTGCCAGCACTCGAGGACTAGCGGTAACAGATACGCAGTATTTT.

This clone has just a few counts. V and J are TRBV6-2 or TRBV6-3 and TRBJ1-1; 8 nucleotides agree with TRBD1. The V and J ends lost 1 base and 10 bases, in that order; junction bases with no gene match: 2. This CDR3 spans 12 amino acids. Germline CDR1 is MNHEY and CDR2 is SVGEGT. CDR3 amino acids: CASSYLTGAAFF. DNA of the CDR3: TGTGCCAGCAGTTACTTGACAGGGGCAGCTTTCTTT.

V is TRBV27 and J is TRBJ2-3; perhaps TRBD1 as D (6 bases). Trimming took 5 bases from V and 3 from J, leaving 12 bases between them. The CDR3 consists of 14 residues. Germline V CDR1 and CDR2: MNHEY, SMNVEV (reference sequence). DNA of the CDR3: TGTGCCAGCAGTCCAACTAGGGGGACAGATACGCAGTATTTT. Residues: CASSPTRGTDTQYF.

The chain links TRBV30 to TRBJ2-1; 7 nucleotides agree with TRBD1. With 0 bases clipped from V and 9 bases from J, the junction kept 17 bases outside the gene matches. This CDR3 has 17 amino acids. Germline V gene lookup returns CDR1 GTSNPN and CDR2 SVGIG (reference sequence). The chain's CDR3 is CAWSVFGVTGARGEQFF. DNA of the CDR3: TGTGCCTGGAGTGTTTTCGGGGTAACAGGGGCTAGGGGTGAGCAGTTCTTC.

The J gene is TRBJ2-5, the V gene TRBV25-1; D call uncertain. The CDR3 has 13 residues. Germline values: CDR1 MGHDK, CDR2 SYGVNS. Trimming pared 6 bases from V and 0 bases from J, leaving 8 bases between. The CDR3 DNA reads TGTGCCAGCAGCAGACTTGACCAAGAGACCCAGTACTTC. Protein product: CASSRLDQETQYF.

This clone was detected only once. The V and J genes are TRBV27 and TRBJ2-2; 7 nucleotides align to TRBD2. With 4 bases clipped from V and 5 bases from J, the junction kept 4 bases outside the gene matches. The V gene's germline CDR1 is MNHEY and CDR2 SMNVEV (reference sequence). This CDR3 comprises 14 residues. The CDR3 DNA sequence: TGTGCCAGCAGTTCCGGGAGGAGTACCGGGGAGCTGTTTTTT. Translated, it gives CASSSGRSTGELFF.

The CDR3 DNA sequence: TGCAGCGTTGAAGTCACGCGGGGGGATGAGCAGTTCTTC. Its protein is CSVEVTRGDEQFF. The chain employs TRBV29-1 and TRBJ2-1; 8 bases align to TRBD2. Looked up from germline, CDR1 is SQVTM and CDR2 is ANQGSEA. This CDR3 contains 13 residues. J was trimmed by 8 bases and V by 1 base; bases with no gene match: 4.

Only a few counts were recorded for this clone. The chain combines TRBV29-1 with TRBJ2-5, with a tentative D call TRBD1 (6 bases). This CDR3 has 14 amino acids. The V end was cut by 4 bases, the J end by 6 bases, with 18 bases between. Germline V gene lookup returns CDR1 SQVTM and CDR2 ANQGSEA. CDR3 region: CSVGVGGSRQTQYF. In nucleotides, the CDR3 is TGCAGCGTTGGCGTAGGGGGTTCCAGACAGACCCAGTACTTC.

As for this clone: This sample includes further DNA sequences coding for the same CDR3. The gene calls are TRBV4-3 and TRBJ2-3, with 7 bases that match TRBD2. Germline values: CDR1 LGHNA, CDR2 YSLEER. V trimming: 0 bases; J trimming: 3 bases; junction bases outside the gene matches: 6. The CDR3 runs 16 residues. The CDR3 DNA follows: TGCGCCAGCAGCCAAGAGCGGACCGGGGGGACAGATACGCAGTATTTT. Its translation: CASSQERTGGTDTQYF.

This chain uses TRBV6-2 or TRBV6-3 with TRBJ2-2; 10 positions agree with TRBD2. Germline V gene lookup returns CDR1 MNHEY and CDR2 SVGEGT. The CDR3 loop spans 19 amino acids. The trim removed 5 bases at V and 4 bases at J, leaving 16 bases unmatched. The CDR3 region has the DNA TGTGCCAGCAGTAAAGACAGGGGTAGCGGGAGGACAATCACCGGGGAGCTGTTTTTT. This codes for CASSKDRGSGRTITGELFF.

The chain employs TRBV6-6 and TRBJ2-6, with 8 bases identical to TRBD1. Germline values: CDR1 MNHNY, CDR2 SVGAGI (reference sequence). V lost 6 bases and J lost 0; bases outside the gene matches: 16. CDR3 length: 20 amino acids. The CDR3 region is CASSIGQGSPLISGANVLTF. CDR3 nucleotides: TGTGCCAGCAGCATCGGACAGGGTAGCCCCCTTATCTCTGGGGCCAACGTCCTGACTTTC.